Below, 19 T cell receptor beta chains from the same sample are listed, as sequenced in a study of PD-L1 blockade in urothelial cancer. The time point denotes: peripheral blood 6 weeks after treatment start. Measured with immunoSEQ multiplex PCR; TCRdb has only the in-frame clones, and not every one. Found here are under 70,000 clones, roughly 90% of them singletons; the top ten hold roughly 12%. Sequences were derived from PBMCs, sampled around atezolizumab (anti-PD-L1) treatment. All receptors derive from a man aged 55 to 70 with urothelial cancer.

The J gene is TRBJ2-3, the V gene TRBV10-3; 10 positions agree with TRBD1. The CDR3 runs 16 residues. Germline V gene data show CDR1 as ENHRY and CDR2 as SYGVKD. J lost 3 bases, V lost 4 bases, and 7 bases had no gene match. The CDR3 is CAISAGQGKGTDTQYF. The DNA of the CDR3 is TGTGCCATCAGTGCGGGACAGGGGAAAGGAACAGATACGCAGTATTTT.

The table lists this clone with a few counts. The rearrangement joins TRBV2 to TRBJ2-7; 10 positions agree with TRBD2. CDR3 length: 15 residues. Unmatched junction bases numbered 8, after V lost 6 bases and J lost 3 bases. The germline V gene has CDR1 SNHLY and CDR2 FYNNEI. The chain's CDR3 is CASSLGLAALYEQYF. The CDR3 nucleotides are TGTGCCAGCAGCTTAGGACTAGCGGCTCTCTACGAGCAGTACTTC. The whole variable domain, filled in from reference TRBV2 and TRBJ2-7, reads EPEVTQTPSHQVTQMGQEVILRCVPISNHLYFYWYRQILGQKVEFLVSFYNNEISEKSEIFDDQFSVERPDGSNFTLKIRSTKLEDSAMYFCASSLGLAALYEQYFGPGTRLTVT.

The V gene is TRBV5-5, the J gene TRBJ2-1; the D is unclear. The germline V and J ends were trimmed by 0 bases and 2 bases, with 6 bases remaining between them. The V gene's germline CDR1 is SGHKS and CDR2 YYEKEE (reference sequence). The CDR3 extends over 14 amino acids. The CDR3 reads CASSLVLAYNEQFF. Here the CDR3 DNA reads TGTGCCAGCAGCTTGGTGCTAGCCTACAATGAGCAGTTCTTC.

V gene TRBV6-1 combines with J gene TRBJ2-5, with 7 bases identical to TRBD1. Germline V CDR1 and CDR2: MNHNS, SASEGT. Germline trimming cut 1 base from V and 5 bases from J; bases unmatched to any gene: 10. The CDR3 extends over 16 amino acids. The CDR3 DNA reads as TGTGCCAGCAGTGAAGTCGCAGACAGGGCCAGGGAGACCCAGTACTTC. Translating gives CASSEVADRARETQYF.

This chain uses TRBV19 with TRBJ2-7; 8 nucleotides line up with TRBD1. The CDR3 runs 14 residues. The V segment lost 6 bases and the J segment 1 base; nucleotides outside the gene matches: 5. Germline CDR1 LNHDA, CDR2 SQIVND (reference sequence). CDR3 amino acids: CASSRQGISYEQYF. CDR3 DNA: TGTGCCAGTAGCCGACAGGGGATATCCTACGAGCAGTACTTC.

V and J are TRBV6-1 and TRBJ1-1; no clear D. CDR1 and CDR2 (germline): MNHNS, SASEGT. This CDR3 has 13 residues. Deletions cut 4 bases from V and 2 bases from J, with 8 bases between. The CDR3 protein is CASSVLSNTEAFF. CDR3 nucleotide sequence: TGTGCCAGCAGTGTTCTCAGTAACACTGAAGCTTTCTTT.

The V call is TRBV7-2, the J call TRBJ2-7; 9 bases match TRBD1. With 5 bases clipped from V and 6 bases from J, the junction kept 17 bases outside the gene matches. This CDR3 spans 17 amino acids. Germline lookup yields CDR1 SGHTA and CDR2 FQGNSA. CDR3 in DNA: TGTGCCAGCAGCCCACCCCAGTTCGGGACAGGGCCACTCGAGCAGTACTTC. Its protein product is CASSPPQFGTGPLEQYF.

This clone turned up a few times. The chain couples TRBV5-1 to TRBJ1-2, with unresolved D. The CDR3 consists of 14 residues. Germline CDR1 SGHRS, CDR2 YFSETQ. V was cut by 1 base and J by 7 bases, with 14 bases left in between. CDR3 nucleotide sequence: TGCGCCAGCAGCTTGCCAGACAACACCATTGGCTACACCTTC. Its translation is CASSLPDNTIGYTF.

This clone has more than one count but fewer than ten. This chain links TRBV5-4 with TRBJ2-3, with TRBD1 as a possible D gene (8 bases). Germline assignment: CDR1 SGHNT and CDR2 YYREEE (reference sequence). V lost 4 bases to trimming and J lost 6 bases, with 15 bases between them. The CDR3 sequence is 14 residues long. CDR3 sequence reads: CASSPQGGRDTQYF. Written as DNA, the CDR3 is TGTGCCAGCAGCCCACAGGGGGGGAGGGATACGCAGTATTTT. Full variable domain (remainder filled in from reference TRBV5-4 and TRBJ2-3): ETGVTQSPTHLIKTRGQQVTLRCSSQSGHNTVSWYQQALGQGPQFIFQYYREEENGRGNFPPRFSGLQFPNYSSELNVNALELDDSALYLCASSPQGGRDTQYFGPGTRLTVL.

The chain joins TRBV5-1 to TRBJ2-1, with D possibly TRBD2 on 5 matching bases. This CDR3 spans 15 amino acids. Deletions cut 0 bases from V and 7 bases from J, with 14 bases between. Germline lookup yields CDR1 SGHRS and CDR2 YFSETQ. In nucleotides, the CDR3 is TGCGCCAGCAGCTTGGTTCCGGGAATAGGGAATGAGCAGTTCTTC. Amino acids: CASSLVPGIGNEQFF.

The V and J genes are TRBV11-3 and TRBJ2-3; 11 bases are shared with TRBD1. Per germline, CDR1 SGHNT and CDR2 YENEEA. The CDR3 covers 19 residues. The trim removed 2 bases at V and 2 bases at J, leaving 12 bases unmatched. Here the CDR3 reads CASSLQPPGQGDDTDTQYF. For the CDR3, the DNA is TGTGCCAGCAGCTTACAACCCCCGGGACAGGGGGACGACACAGATACGCAGTATTTT.

This chain joins TRBV29-1 and TRBJ1-2, with a possible D match to TRBD1 (5 bases). This CDR3 spans 13 amino acids. V gave up 5 bases and J gave up 7 bases, with 17 bases separating them. CDR1 SQVTM and CDR2 ANQGSEA come from the germline V gene. CDR3 in DNA: TGCAGCGTTCCCACGGGGGGTTGGGGTGGCTACACCTTC. It yields the protein CSVPTGGWGGYTF.

This clone has only one observation. The rearrangement joins TRBV2 to TRBJ2-3; TRBD2 matches 9 bases. Looked up from germline, CDR1 is SNHLY and CDR2 is FYNNEI. The trim removed 3 bases at V and 3 bases at J, leaving 4 bases unmatched. The length of the CDR3 is 15 residues. CDR3 residues: CASSDAGGPTDTQYF. CDR3 coding DNA: TGTGCCAGCAGTGATGCGGGAGGGCCGACAGATACGCAGTATTTT.

The V and J genes are TRBV10-3 and TRBJ1-2; D unresolved. Germline CDR1 and CDR2: ENHRY and SYGVKD. The CDR3 consists of 14 residues. Deletions cut 4 bases from V and 7 bases from J, with 16 bases between. CDR3 loop: CAISGEVGISGYTF. CDR3 nucleotides: TGTGCCATCAGTGGGGAGGTGGGGATCTCTGGCTACACCTTC.

This clone is a singleton in its sample. V is TRBV7-8 and J is TRBJ2-1, with D uncertain. V was clipped by 7 bases and J by 8 bases, with 21 bases between them. This CDR3 has 15 residues. Germline V gene lookup returns CDR1 SGHVS and CDR2 FQNEAQ. The CDR3 bases are TGTGCCAGCACCCTATATAGACCCAAGAGCGATGAGCAGTTCTTC. It encodes CASTLYRPKSDEQFF.

CDR3 residues: CASSVGGGRLAAEQYF. The CDR3 coding sequence is TGTGCCAGCAGCGTAGGGGGTGGGCGGCTAGCGGCCGAGCAGTACTTC. J is TRBJ2-7 and V is TRBV9; 7 bases are shared with TRBD2. The length of the CDR3 is 16 residues. The trim removed 0 bases at V and 6 bases at J, leaving 12 bases unmatched. Germline values: CDR1 SGDLS, CDR2 YYNGEE. The variable domain in full, with the rest retrieved from reference TRBV9 and TRBJ2-7, is DSGVTQTPKHLITATGQRVTLRCSPRSGDLSVYWYQQSLDQGLQFLIQYYNGEERAKGNILERFSAQQFPDLHSELNLSSLELGDSALYFCASSVGGGRLAAEQYFGPGTRLTVT.

The chain links TRBV14 to TRBJ2-2; D possibly corresponds to TRBD2 (6 bases). CDR1 SGHDN and CDR2 FVKESK come from the germline V gene. The CDR3 loop spans 15 amino acids. V lost 4 bases, J lost 2 bases, and 11 bases lay in between. The chain's CDR3 is CASSLYTSNTGELFF. CDR3 nucleotide sequence: TGTGCCAGCAGCCTCTATACTAGCAACACCGGGGAGCTGTTTTTT.

Only a few counts were recorded for this clone. V is TRBV19 and J is TRBJ2-2, with D perhaps TRBD2 (6 bases). This CDR3 has 14 residues. V was clipped by 0 bases and J by 6 bases, with 8 bases between them. Germline CDR1 and CDR2: LNHDA and SQIVND (reference sequence). The CDR3 bases are TGTGCCAGTAGTATAGAGGCGGGATCCGGGGAGCTGTTTTTT. Protein: CASSIEAGSGELFF.

V gene TRBV9 combines with J gene TRBJ2-3; 14 bases map to TRBD2. Trimming cost V 4 bases and J 4 bases; bases outside gene matches: 11. CDR1 and CDR2 (germline): SGDLS, YYNGEE. This CDR3 has 18 amino acids. The CDR3 protein is CASSYGTSGSEVSDTQYF. CDR3 sequence (DNA): TGTGCCAGCAGCTATGGGACTAGCGGGAGCGAAGTTTCAGATACGCAGTATTTT.